One and the same sample provided the 28 T cell receptor beta chains below, sequenced in a study of resident and recirculating memory T cells in vitiligo. Clones were read by immunoSEQ multiplex PCR, and TCRdb kept only the in-frame ones, dropping some. The repertoire holds tens of thousands of clones, with under 95% as singletons. The material sequenced was blood. These receptors were taken from a male donor with vitiligo.

V is TRBV5-1 and J is TRBJ2-7; D is unresolved. This CDR3 has 12 amino acids. From germline, CDR1 is SGHRS and CDR2 YFSETQ. Between the trimmed V and J ends, which lost 0 bases and 4 bases, there was a span of 5 bases. In DNA form, the CDR3 reads TGCGCCAGCAGCTTGGATCTATACGAGCAGTACTTC. This codes for CASSLDLYEQYF.

The count of this clone is one. The rearrangement links TRBV6-6 to TRBJ1-6, with no clear D. The V end was cut by 7 bases, the J end by 10 bases, with 11 bases between. The V gene's germline CDR1 is MNHNY and CDR2 SVGAGI (reference sequence). CDR3 length equals 12 residues. The CDR3 loop is CASIAGGSPLHF. The CDR3 DNA is TGTGCCAGCATTGCCGGCGGATCACCCCTCCACTTT.

V usage is TRBV25-1 and J usage is TRBJ2-7; D is perhaps TRBD1 (6 bases). Germline values: CDR1 MGHDK, CDR2 SYGVNS. V shed 3 bases and J shed 2 bases, with 14 bases lying between them. The CDR3 has 15 residues. The CDR3 DNA sequence: TGTGCCAGCAGTGAGGTCCAGGGGTCAACCTACGAGCAGTACTTC. Amino acid sequence: CASSEVQGSTYEQYF.

CDR3 sequence: CASSSGRAGTTSTDTQYF. The CDR3 region has the DNA TGTGCCAGCAGCTCGGGCCGGGCGGGAACAACTAGCACAGATACGCAGTATTTT. The chain has TRBV9 and TRBJ2-3, with D perhaps matching TRBD2 (6 bases). Germline CDR1 SGDLS, CDR2 YYNGEE. This CDR3 is built from 18 residues. V gave up 4 bases and J gave up 0 bases, with 21 bases separating them.

This rearrangement joins TRBV7-2 to TRBJ1-2; D is possibly TRBD1 (6 bases). The ends were cut back, 3 bases at V and 5 bases at J, with 7 bases in the middle. The CDR3 totals 12 residues. Germline CDR1 and CDR2: SGHTA and FQGNSA. The CDR3 region is CASSFGQYGYTF. The CDR3 DNA follows: TGTGCCAGCAGCTTCGGACAGTATGGCTACACCTTC.

The V call is TRBV6-1, the J call TRBJ2-7; 9 bases align to TRBD2. The CDR3 totals 19 residues. The germline V gene has CDR1 MNHNS and CDR2 SASEGT. J gave up 2 bases and V 8 bases, and 22 bases lay outside the gene matches. The CDR3 protein is CASCARGGSGRTRAYEQYF. The CDR3 DNA follows: TGTGCCAGCTGTGCCCGAGGGGGTAGCGGGAGAACAAGGGCCTACGAGCAGTACTTC.

The chain couples TRBV5-1 to TRBJ2-3; 7 bases line up with TRBD2. The CDR3 extends over 13 amino acids. Looked up from germline, CDR1 is SGHRS and CDR2 is YFSETQ. The J segment lost 6 bases and the V segment lost 4 bases, leaving 5 bases of the junction unmatched. The CDR3 loop reads CASSPTLADTQYF. The CDR3 DNA reads as TGCGCCAGCAGCCCTACACTAGCGGATACGCAGTATTTT.

The chain joins TRBV7-2 to TRBJ2-1, with TRBD2 matching 11 bases. From germline, CDR1 is SGHTA and CDR2 FQGNSA. The J segment lost 6 bases and the V segment lost 8 bases, leaving 9 bases of the junction unmatched. The CDR3 consists of 15 residues. The chain's CDR3 is CASGAGLAAPNEQFF. The CDR3 bases are TGTGCCAGCGGGGCGGGACTAGCGGCCCCCAATGAGCAGTTCTTC.

The rearrangement uses TRBV28 and TRBJ1-2; unclear D gene. Between the trimmed V and J ends, which lost 5 bases and 9 bases, there was a span of 13 bases. Germline values: CDR1 MDHEN, CDR2 SYDVKM. The CDR3 runs to 12 residues. CDR3: CASSPGPSSYTF. CDR3 coding DNA: TGTGCCAGCAGTCCGGGTCCGTCGAGCTACACCTTC.

This chain joins TRBV6-5 and TRBJ2-3; D remains ambiguous. The CDR3 length is 14 residues. Germline V gives CDR1 MNHEY, CDR2 SVGAGI. The V end lost 2 bases, the J end lost 5 bases, and 11 bases lay between the germline ends. CDR3 sequence reads: CASSYPRVLDTQYF. The DNA of the CDR3 is TGTGCCAGCAGTTACCCCCGGGTCTTAGATACGCAGTATTTT.

This clone rates as large. This sequence joins TRBV7-3 and TRBJ2-3; D unresolved. Per germline, CDR1 SGHTA and CDR2 FQGTGA. V was shortened by 1 base and J by 4 bases, with 9 bases between the two germline ends. The CDR3 totals 14 residues. This CDR3 is CASSLSSRADTQYF. The CDR3 DNA is TGTGCCAGCAGCTTAAGTAGTCGTGCAGATACGCAGTATTTT.

This clone was recorded once. The chain uses TRBV28 and TRBJ2-7; 10 nucleotides match TRBD1. CDR3 length: 15 amino acids. Germline lookup yields CDR1 MDHEN and CDR2 SYDVKM. V lost 5 bases to trimming and J lost 2 bases; unmatched junction nucleotides: 6. The CDR3 nucleotides are TGTGCCAGCAGTCTCTCCGGGACAGGGGCCTACGAGCAGTACTTC. Residues: CASSLSGTGAYEQYF.

The J gene is TRBJ2-7, the V gene TRBV19; no firm D call. Germline CDR1 reads LNHDA; CDR2 reads SQIVND (reference sequence). This CDR3 has 14 residues. Between the trimmed V and J ends, which lost 6 bases and 1 base, there was a span of 13 bases. In nucleotides, the CDR3 is TGTGCCAGTAGCCCTGGATTACTATCCTACGAGCAGTACTTC. Residues: CASSPGLLSYEQYF.

J is TRBJ2-1 and V is TRBV29-1; TRBD2 aligns across 12 bases. This CDR3 is 18 amino acids long. From germline, CDR1 is SQVTM and CDR2 ANQGSEA. After removal of 4 bases from V and 0 bases from J, the junction contained 10 bases not matched to a gene. This CDR3 is CSVVSLAGGPSSYNEQFF. DNA for the CDR3: TGCAGCGTTGTGTCTCTAGCGGGAGGGCCGAGCTCCTACAATGAGCAGTTCTTC.

The J gene is TRBJ1-1, the V gene TRBV4-1; no clear D gene. This CDR3 contains 15 residues. V lost 4 bases to trimming and J lost 4 bases, with 16 bases between them. Germline V gene sequence: CDR1 MGHRA, CDR2 YSYEKL. Written as DNA, the CDR3 is TGCGCCAGCAGCCTCGGCCGAGGAGGGCCCACTGAAGCTTTCTTT. It specifies CASSLGRGGPTEAFF.

The chain employs TRBV11-1 and TRBJ2-7; the match to TRBD2 covers 11 bases. From germline, CDR1 is SGHAT and CDR2 FQDESV (reference sequence). The CDR3 is 16 residues long. V was clipped by 4 bases and J by 0 bases; unmatched bases: 5. The CDR3 sequence is CASSYGLAGSSYEQYF. CDR3 bases: TGTGCCAGCAGCTACGGACTAGCGGGTTCCTCCTACGAGCAGTACTTC.

The chain uses TRBV11-3 and TRBJ2-1; tentatively, D is TRBD1 (6 bases). There are 14 residues in the CDR3. Germline V gene lookup returns CDR1 SGHNT and CDR2 YENEEA. V was shortened by 5 bases and J by 7 bases, with 15 bases between the two germline ends. Written as DNA, the CDR3 is TGTGCCAGCAGCCAGGGCAGGGGTACGAATGAGCAGTTCTTC. Encoded protein: CASSQGRGTNEQFF.

The chain recombines TRBV28 with TRBJ2-7; TRBD1 matches 8 bases. The CDR3 is 15 residues long. With 1 base clipped from V and 1 base from J, the junction kept 3 bases outside the gene matches. Per the germline V gene, CDR1 is MDHEN and CDR2 is SYDVKM. The CDR3 nucleotides are TGTGCCAGCAGTTTATCTTGGGACAGGTCCTACGAGCAGTACTTC. Amino acid sequence: CASSLSWDRSYEQYF.

The V and J genes are TRBV5-1 and TRBJ1-5; D possibly corresponds to TRBD1 (5 bases). Germline V lookup: CDR1 SGHRS, CDR2 YFSETQ. With 2 bases removed from V and 0 bases from J, the gap between germline ends came to 12 bases. This CDR3 spans 16 amino acids. In DNA form, the CDR3 reads TGCGCCAGCAGCTTCGGGGGAGCCTATAGCAATCAGCCCCAGCATTTT. This codes for CASSFGGAYSNQPQHF.

V gene TRBV19 combines with J gene TRBJ1-5; 9 bases map to TRBD1. The J segment lost 0 bases and the V segment lost 1 base, leaving 10 bases of the junction unmatched. The V gene's germline CDR1 is LNHDA and CDR2 SQIVND (reference sequence). This CDR3 region has 19 residues. The CDR3 reads CASSIAGGTGKYSNQPQHF. In nucleotides, the CDR3 is TGTGCCAGTAGTATAGCGGGAGGGACAGGGAAATATAGCAATCAGCCCCAGCATTTT.

This clone was detected only a few times. The CDR3 is CASTRGRGLGGELFF. The CDR3 region has the DNA TGTGCCAGCACCAGAGGGAGGGGCTTAGGCGGGGAGCTGTTTTTT. The chain links TRBV27 to TRBJ2-2; TRBD2 matches at 7 bases. J gave up 7 bases and V 7 bases, and 12 bases lay outside the gene matches. The CDR3 has 15 residues. Germline assignment: CDR1 MNHEY and CDR2 SMNVEV (reference sequence).

The J gene is TRBJ2-2, the V gene TRBV27, with D possibly being TRBD2 (7 bases). Germline V gene sequence: CDR1 MNHEY, CDR2 SMNVEV (reference sequence). Deletions cut 0 bases from V and 6 bases from J, with 14 bases between. This CDR3 spans 16 amino acids. CDR3 in DNA: TGTGCCAGCAGTTTATCACAGGGAGGGGGACCCGGGGAGCTGTTTTTT. It yields the protein CASSLSQGGGPGELFF.

V and J are TRBV4-2 and TRBJ2-1, with D possibly being TRBD2 (6 bases). Looked up from germline, CDR1 is LGHNA and CDR2 is YNFKEQ. V lost 4 bases and J lost 12, with 22 bases in between. The CDR3 sequence is 15 residues long. CDR3 region: CASSPVGGSSPGQFF. The DNA for the CDR3 is TGTGCCAGCAGCCCCGTGGGGGGAAGCAGCCCCGGGCAGTTCTTC.

The J gene is TRBJ2-1, the V gene TRBV2; 10 nucleotides line up with TRBD1. The J segment lost 7 bases and the V segment lost 9 bases, leaving 3 bases of the junction unmatched. Germline CDR1 SNHLY, CDR2 FYNNEI. The CDR3 spans 12 residues. In DNA form, the CDR3 reads TGTGCCAGGACAGGGGGCGAAAATGAGCAGTTCTTC. As protein: CARTGGENEQFF.

The chain employs TRBV18 and TRBJ2-3, with D perhaps TRBD2 (6 bases). CDR3 length: 16 amino acids. Per germline, CDR1 KGHSH and CDR2 LQKENI. V dropped 3 bases and J dropped 7 bases, with 20 bases sitting between them. The CDR3 bases are TGTGCCAGCTCACCTAGTTGGCGGGATCCTTTTAATACGCAGTATTTT. Encoded protein: CASSPSWRDPFNTQYF.

This chain links TRBV13 with TRBJ2-5, with a tentative D call TRBD1 (6 bases). V lost 5 bases, J lost 1 base, and 14 bases lay in between. Germline V lookup: CDR1 PRHDT, CDR2 FYEKMQ (reference sequence). The CDR3 consists of 15 residues. The CDR3 DNA sequence: TGTGCCAGCAGCGAACAGGGATTGTTCCAAGAGACCCAGTACTTC. Residues: CASSEQGLFQETQYF. The variable domain in full, with the rest retrieved from reference TRBV13 and TRBJ2-5, is AAGVIQSPRHLIKEKRETATLKCYPIPRHDTVYWYQQGPGQDPQFLISFYEKMQSDKGSIPDRFSAQQFSDYHSELNMSSLELGDSALYFCASSEQGLFQETQYFGPGTRLLVL.

V gene TRBV27 combines with J gene TRBJ2-7; 7 nucleotides line up with TRBD2. The ends lost 7 bases at V and 2 bases at J; junction bases unmatched: 8. This CDR3 has 14 residues. Germline CDR1 reads MNHEY; CDR2 reads SMNVEV (reference sequence). DNA for the CDR3: TGTGCCAGCACCACTAGGGAGGGGCCCTACGAGCAGTACTTC. It yields the protein CASTTREGPYEQYF.

The CDR3 region is CASTGLAGANEQYF. In nucleotides, the CDR3 is TGTGCCAGTACCGGACTAGCGGGAGCCAACGAGCAGTACTTC. J is TRBJ2-7 and V is TRBV19, with TRBD2 identical over 13 bases. Germline V gene sequence: CDR1 LNHDA, CDR2 SQIVND (reference sequence). After removal of 7 bases from V and 5 bases from J, the junction contained 5 bases not matched to a gene. CDR3 length equals 14 residues.